This T cell receptor (beta chain) was captured in a study of OX40 agonist ivuxolimab in advanced cancers. Study overall: Patients treated during dose escalation were battling hepatocellular carcinoma, melanoma, renal cell or head and neck cancer. Cohort: 65% to 90% men, mean age around 60, aged about 20 to 80. Findings and caveats of the study: Averaging showed that CD8+ T cells had more expanded clones than CD4+ did. The expanded peripheral T cells' antigen specificity was not determined.

Looked up from germline, CDR1 is MNHNS and CDR2 is SASEGT. The CDR3 sequence is 15 residues long. Trimming shortened V by 3 bases and J by 8 bases, and 17 bases separated the two germline ends. This clone was seen only a few times. What it recognizes is unknown. The table came from immunoSEQ multiplex PCR; TCRdb's copy has only in-frame clones and leaves some out. The data contain about 12,000 clones, nearly 80% of them singletons. The sequencing here drew on CD4+ or CD8+ T cells sorted from blood, taken in a trial of the OX40 agonist ivuxolimab. The chain links TRBV6-1 to TRBJ2-1; possibly TRBD2 for D (5 bases). The clonotype originates from an adult with an advanced solid tumor such as melanoma, head and neck, liver or kidney cancer. The CDR3 loop is CASSETGGGIDEQFF. The CDR3, as DNA: TGTGCCAGCAGTGAGACCGGCGGAGGTATCGATGAGCAGTTCTTC.